This T cell receptor (beta chain) was sequenced in a study of blood T cell repertoires in COVID-19. Study-level background: T cells, B-cell-depleted T cells, or PBMCs supplied cDNA or gDNA.

Authors' data handling: Amplification with reference gene primers provided the estimates of nucleated cell counts. Assay: immunoSEQ multiplex PCR; the TCRdb copy retains only in-frame clones and omits some. Clone size and the V and J calls come from that table; the DNA yielded D and trimming. The repertoire consists of roughly 230,000 clones, with 65% to 85% occurring once and the leading ten covering more than 3%. The study assigned cohorts using participant-reported clinical history. The recovered donors of Cohort 3 showed two negative PCRs, clearance, or symptom resolution. Trimming took 3 bases from V and 1 from J, leaving 6 bases between them. There are 13 residues in the CDR3. Germline values: CDR1 SGHAT, CDR2 FQDESV (reference sequence).

Sequencing was performed on PBMCs or T cells enriched from blood (not recorded which). This chain uses TRBV11-1 with TRBJ1-1; no clear D gene. This receptor was obtained from a man aged 45 to 65 who had recovered from COVID-19. The CDR3 here is CASSFQENTEAFF. The CDR3, as DNA: TGTGCCAGCAGCTTCCAGGAGAACACTGAAGCTTTCTTT.